Below, 22 T cell receptor beta chains from the same sample are listed, as sequenced in a study of blood T cell repertoires in COVID-19. The assay was immunoSEQ multiplex PCR, and TCRdb's table has in-frame clones only and misses some. The table lists some 130,000 clones, around 88% of them singletons, with roughly 18% in the top ten. Sequenced sample: peripheral blood. These receptors came from a woman between 45 and 60 years old who had recovered from COVID-19.

The CDR3 nucleotides are TGCGCCAGCAGCCAAGCAGGCCGGGGTGCGGGCTTAAACACTGAAGCTTTCTTT. Residues: CASSQAGRGAGLNTEAFF. The V call is TRBV4-1, the J call TRBJ1-1, with D unclear. Germline V lookup: CDR1 MGHRA, CDR2 YSYEKL. The CDR3 length is 18 residues. The germline V and J ends were trimmed by 1 base and 2 bases, with 20 bases remaining between them.

V is TRBV7-2 and J is TRBJ2-2; weak D call: TRBD2 (6 bases). Trimming took off 11 bases at V and 0 bases at J, with 13 bases between the two ends. The CDR3 length is 14 residues. Germline V gene data show CDR1 as SGHTA and CDR2 as FQGNSA. The CDR3 sequence: CAGSWGANTGELFF. The CDR3 region has the DNA TGTGCCGGCTCGTGGGGGGCGAACACCGGGGAGCTGTTTTTT. The entire variable domain, with the rest obtained from reference TRBV7-2 and TRBJ2-2, is as follows: GAGVSQSPSNKVTEKGKDVELRCDPISGHTALYWYRQSLGQGLEFLIYFQGNSAPDKSGLPSDRFSAERTGGSVSTLTIQRTQQEDSAVYLCAGSWGANTGELFFGEGSRLTVL.

This clone was seen only a few times. The V and J genes are TRBV4-1 and TRBJ2-7; tentatively, D is TRBD2 (6 bases). Trimming shortened V by 4 bases and J by 1 base, and 14 bases separated the two germline ends. The germline gives CDR1 MGHRA, CDR2 YSYEKL. CDR3 length equals 15 residues. The CDR3 bases are TGCGCCAGCAGCCCAGTACTTAGCGGATCCTACGAGCAGTACTTC. Encoded protein: CASSPVLSGSYEQYF.

The table lists this clone with a count of one. This chain links TRBV9 with TRBJ1-2; 10 bases align to TRBD1. Trimming took 3 bases from V and 3 from J; bases not matched to a gene: 5. Germline CDR1 SGDLS, CDR2 YYNGEE. This CDR3 has 15 amino acids. The CDR3 DNA reads as TGTGCCAGCAGCGCCGAGACAGGGGGCTACTATGGCTACACCTTC. Residues: CASSAETGGYYGYTF.

This chain joins TRBV7-3 and TRBJ2-3; TRBD1 is a possible D gene (7 bases). CDR3 length equals 16 residues. Germline V gene sequence: CDR1 SGHTA, CDR2 FQGTGA. V dropped 2 bases and J dropped 0 bases, with 12 bases sitting between them. In DNA form, the CDR3 reads TGTGCCAGCAGCTTATCGGCAGGGGGGAGCACAGATACGCAGTATTTT. Protein sequence: CASSLSAGGSTDTQYF.

DNA for the CDR3: TGTGCCAGCAGCTTCCTGGGACTAGCGTCCGAGCAGTTCTTC. Translating gives CASSFLGLASEQFF. This chain links TRBV7-2 with TRBJ2-1, with 10 bases lining up with TRBD2. V trimming: 3 bases; J trimming: 10 bases; junction bases outside the gene matches: 6. Germline loops: CDR1 SGHTA, CDR2 FQGNSA. The CDR3 consists of 14 residues. Using reference TRBV7-2 and TRBJ2-1 for the parts outside the CDR3, the full variable domain is GAGVSQSPSNKVTEKGKDVELRCDPISGHTALYWYRQSLGQGLEFLIYFQGNSAPDKSGLPSDRFSAERTGGSVSTLTIQRTQQEDSAVYLCASSFLGLASEQFFGPGTRLTVL.

V usage is TRBV6-5 and J usage is TRBJ2-5; D is undetermined. In germline, CDR1 is MNHEY, CDR2 SVGAGI. V was clipped by 0 bases and J by 5 bases, with 7 bases between them. CDR3 length equals 13 residues. CDR3 nucleotide sequence: TGTGCCAGCAGTTACTCGTGGGCGGAGACCCAGTACTTC. Protein: CASSYSWAETQYF.

V usage is TRBV9 and J usage is TRBJ2-1, with 16 bases matching TRBD2. Germline CDR1 is SGDLS and CDR2 is YYNGEE. Trimming cost V 3 bases and J 9 bases; bases outside gene matches: 6. CDR3 length: 16 residues. Here the CDR3 reads CASSASGTSGRVEQFF. CDR3 DNA: TGTGCCAGCAGCGCCTCCGGGACTAGCGGGAGGGTTGAGCAGTTCTTC.

V gene TRBV7-2 combines with J gene TRBJ2-1; D unresolved. Germline lookup yields CDR1 SGHTA and CDR2 FQGNSA. V was clipped by 5 bases and J by 7 bases, with 12 bases between them. The CDR3 covers 13 residues. The DNA for the CDR3 is TGTGCCAGCAGCCAGCCCGGGTCAAATGAGCAGTTCTTC. Protein: CASSQPGSNEQFF.

The J gene is TRBJ2-3, the V gene TRBV5-5; tentatively, D is TRBD1 (6 bases). Trimming cost V 2 bases and J 2 bases, with 9 bases left between them. This CDR3 has 14 residues. Per the germline V gene, CDR1 is SGHKS and CDR2 is YYEKEE (reference sequence). The CDR3 loop reads CASSLQGYTDTQYF. CDR3 coding DNA: TGTGCCAGCAGCTTACAGGGTTACACAGATACGCAGTATTTT. Using reference TRBV5-5 and TRBJ2-3 for the parts outside the CDR3, the full variable domain is DAGVTQSPTHLIKTRGQQVTLRCSPISGHKSVSWYQQVLGQGPQFIFQYYEKEERGRGNFPDRFSARQFPNYSSELNVNALLLGDSALYLCASSLQGYTDTQYFGPGTRLTVL.

This rearrangement joins TRBV9 to TRBJ1-5; no clear D gene. The CDR3 has 13 amino acids. In germline, CDR1 is SGDLS, CDR2 YYNGEE. The V gene lost 0 bases and the J gene lost 7 bases, with 8 bases spanning the gap. In DNA, the CDR3 is TGTGCCAGCAGCGTAGATCCGGAGCAGCCCCAGCATTTT. This sequence encodes CASSVDPEQPQHF.

This sequence joins TRBV5-4 and TRBJ2-5, with a possible D match to TRBD1 (6 bases). The CDR3 is 15 residues long. Germline lookup yields CDR1 SGHNT and CDR2 YYREEE (reference sequence). Trimming left V 3 bases short and J 5 bases short, with 17 bases between. DNA of the CDR3: TGTGCCAGCAGCTCCCGCGAGGGGGTCGGGGAGACCCAGTACTTC. Its protein is CASSSREGVGETQYF.

This clone has more than one count but fewer than ten. The V call is TRBV30, the J call TRBJ1-1; D call uncertain. V lost 3 bases, J lost 5 bases, and 13 bases lay in between. This CDR3 is 13 amino acids long. Germline CDR1 is GTSNPN and CDR2 is SVGIG (reference sequence). The CDR3 is CAWSDGVGTEAFF. CDR3 nucleotides: TGTGCCTGGAGCGACGGGGTTGGTACTGAAGCTTTCTTT.

This clone turned up a few times. The chain carries TRBV11-2 and TRBJ2-1; weak D call: TRBD2 (6 bases). V lost 3 bases and J lost 8, with 29 bases in between. The CDR3 contains 19 residues. Germline V gene data show CDR1 as SGHAT and CDR2 as FQNNGV. The CDR3 loop is CASSFGSASGATAIYEQFF. The CDR3 DNA reads as TGTGCCAGCAGCTTTGGGTCGGCGTCGGGAGCCACGGCAATCTATGAGCAGTTCTTC.

The gene calls are TRBV15 and TRBJ1-1; 7 positions match TRBD1. J gave up 5 bases and V 4 bases, and 10 bases lay outside the gene matches. The germline V gene has CDR1 LNHNV and CDR2 YYDKDF (reference sequence). The CDR3 has 15 residues. In DNA form, the CDR3 reads TGTGCCACCAGCATTGGTGAGGGGGCGAGTACTGAAGCTTTCTTT. This gives the protein CATSIGEGASTEAFF.

This chain uses TRBV5-5 with TRBJ1-2; a weak D match, TRBD1 (6 bases). The CDR3 sequence is 14 residues long. Germline CDR1 is SGHKS and CDR2 is YYEKEE (reference sequence). With 2 bases removed from V and 6 bases from J, the gap between germline ends came to 14 bases. The CDR3 DNA follows: TGTGCCAGCAGCTTATGGACAGTCGGTGATGGCTACACCTTC. Its translation: CASSLWTVGDGYTF.

The chain recombines TRBV5-1 with TRBJ1-1; D unresolved. Between the trimmed V and J ends, which lost 5 bases and 5 bases, there was a span of 19 bases. Germline CDR1 reads SGHRS; CDR2 reads YFSETQ. The CDR3 extends over 15 amino acids. The CDR3 protein is CASSKRGNVETEAFF. CDR3 DNA: TGCGCCAGCAGTAAACGCGGGAATGTGGAGACTGAAGCTTTCTTT. Full variable domain (remainder filled in from reference TRBV5-1 and TRBJ1-1): KAGVTQTPRYLIKTRGQQVTLSCSPISGHRSVSWYQQTPGQGLQFLFEYFSETQRNKGNFPGRFSGRQFSNSRSEMNVSTLELGDSALYLCASSKRGNVETEAFFGQGTRLTVV.

J is TRBJ2-5 and V is TRBV9; D uncertain. Trimming cost V 2 bases and J 3 bases, with 14 bases left between them. Germline V gives CDR1 SGDLS, CDR2 YYNGEE. This CDR3 contains 15 residues. CDR3 sequence: CASSVSVGGKETQYF. The DNA of the CDR3 is TGTGCCAGCAGCGTCTCGGTTGGCGGAAAAGAGACCCAGTACTTC.

V is TRBV4-2 and J is TRBJ1-2; no clear D gene. From germline, CDR1 is LGHNA and CDR2 YNFKEQ. V was clipped by 1 base and J by 0 bases, with 12 bases between them. CDR3 length equals 16 residues. The DNA for the CDR3 is TGTGCCAGCAGCCAAGCTCTGAGGATAGCTAACTATGGCTACACCTTC. Its protein product is CASSQALRIANYGYTF.

As for this clone: Other nucleotide sequences in the sample specify the same CDR3. The chain uses TRBV6-5 and TRBJ1-1, with D perhaps matching TRBD1 (5 bases). Trimming took off 0 bases at V and 1 base at J, with 6 bases between the two ends. CDR1 and CDR2 (germline): MNHEY, SVGAGI. This CDR3 has 14 amino acids. Written as DNA, the CDR3 is TGTGCCAGCAGTTACTCGGGGGGGAACACTGAAGCTTTCTTT. Encoded protein: CASSYSGGNTEAFF.

The rearrangement joins TRBV5-4 to TRBJ1-5; D gene unclear. CDR3 length: 16 amino acids. The germline gives CDR1 SGHNT, CDR2 YYREEE (reference sequence). V was clipped by 0 bases and J by 1 base, with 11 bases between them. CDR3 region: CASSLGGRGSNQPQHF. The DNA of the CDR3 is TGTGCCAGCAGCTTGGGGGGTAGAGGGAGCAATCAGCCCCAGCATTTT.

The chain uses TRBV7-2 and TRBJ2-1; 11 nucleotides agree with TRBD2. Germline-derived CDR1 and CDR2 are SGHTA and FQGNSA. The length of the CDR3 is 18 residues. With 0 bases clipped from V and 7 bases from J, the junction kept 11 bases outside the gene matches. This CDR3 is CASSLAKLTSGSLNEQFF. In DNA form, the CDR3 reads TGTGCCAGCAGCTTAGCGAAACTTACTAGCGGGAGTCTGAATGAGCAGTTCTTC.